What follows are 12 T cell receptor beta chains derived from one specimen sequenced in a study of monozygotic twins with cystic fibrosis. Assay used: immunoSEQ multiplex PCR; TCRdb lists only in-frame clones, some missing. Of roughly 12,000 clones listed, 75% to 85% are singletons. The specimen sequenced was blood. The receptors come from a young man with cystic fibrosis.

The CDR3 nucleotides read TGTGCCACCAGCCCAGGCGAAGAGACCCAGTACTTC. It yields the protein CATSPGEETQYF. J is TRBJ2-5 and V is TRBV15; no firm D call. Germline V lookup: CDR1 LNHNV, CDR2 YYDKDF (reference sequence). The CDR3 spans 12 residues. Trimming removed 5 bases from V and 3 bases from J, with 7 bases in between.

The V call is TRBV9, the J call TRBJ2-1; tentative D call: TRBD2 (6 bases). CDR3 size: 16 residues. Germline CDR1 is SGDLS and CDR2 is YYNGEE. Trimming cost V 4 bases and J 0 bases, with 14 bases left between them. The CDR3 nucleotides are TGTGCCAGCAGCCCTCGTGGTAGCGGCTCCTACAATGAGCAGTTCTTC. Translating gives CASSPRGSGSYNEQFF.

The chain carries TRBV11-2 and TRBJ2-1, with 14 nucleotides matching TRBD2. Germline V gene lookup returns CDR1 SGHAT and CDR2 FQNNGV. The CDR3 is 17 amino acids. J gave up 7 bases and V 4 bases, and 9 bases lay outside the gene matches. The CDR3 reads CASSSRGLAGDRNEQFF. CDR3 nucleotides: TGTGCCAGCAGCTCCCGGGGACTAGCGGGAGACCGGAATGAGCAGTTCTTC.

V is TRBV14 and J is TRBJ2-7; 7 bases align to TRBD1. This CDR3 has 14 residues. Germline-derived CDR1 and CDR2 are SGHDN and FVKESK. Trimming cost V 1 base and J 7 bases; bases outside gene matches: 7. CDR3 region: CASSQGRGRWEQYF. CDR3 DNA sequence: TGTGCCAGCAGCCAAGGTAGGGGGCGTTGGGAGCAGTACTTC.

V usage is TRBV7-2 and J usage is TRBJ2-1; no clear D gene. V lost 6 bases, J lost 8 bases, and 14 bases lay in between. The CDR3 has 13 amino acids. CDR1 is SGHTA and CDR2 is FQGNSA in the germline V gene. The chain's CDR3 is CASRASGVHEQFF. CDR3 coding DNA: TGTGCCAGCAGGGCAAGTGGGGTTCATGAGCAGTTCTTC.

The rearrangement uses TRBV7-6 and TRBJ2-4; D possibly matches TRBD1 or TRBD2 (6 bases each). CDR1 is SGHVS, CDR2 FNYEAQ, per germline. V was cut by 5 bases and J by 0 bases, with 14 bases left in between. This CDR3 comprises 16 residues. The CDR3 nucleotides read TGTGCCAGCAGCCAAGGGGGGAAGGGAGCCAAAAACATTCAGTACTTC. This sequence encodes CASSQGGKGAKNIQYF. The complete variable domain, with remaining parts taken from reference TRBV7-6 and TRBJ2-4, reads GAGVSQSPRYKVTKRGQDVALRCDPISGHVSLYWYRQALGQGPEFLTYFNYEAQQDKSGLPNDRFSAERPEGSISTLTIQRTEQRDSAMYRCASSQGGKGAKNIQYFGAGTRLSVL.

CDR3 in amino acids: CASSQEIRTEAFF. CDR3 nucleotides: TGCGCCAGCAGCCAAGAAATCCGCACTGAAGCTTTCTTT. The J gene is TRBJ1-1, the V gene TRBV4-3; D gene uncertain. The CDR3 extends over 13 amino acids. Looked up from germline, CDR1 is LGHNA and CDR2 is YSLEER. The V and J ends lost 0 bases and 4 bases respectively, with 6 bases between them.

J is TRBJ1-1 and V is TRBV7-9, with 7 bases identical to TRBD1. From germline, CDR1 is SEHNR and CDR2 FQNEAQ (reference sequence). This CDR3 is built from 14 residues. V was pared by 3 bases and J by 4 bases, with 5 bases of the junction left unmatched. The CDR3 sequence: CASSFAGGSTEAFF. As DNA, the CDR3 is TGTGCCAGCAGCTTTGCAGGGGGGAGCACTGAAGCTTTCTTT.

This clone was found a few times. The chain's CDR3 is CASSLDQGGVYEQYF. CDR3 nucleotide sequence: TGCGCCAGCAGCCTTGATCAGGGAGGGGTGTACGAGCAGTACTTC. V is TRBV5-1 and J is TRBJ2-7, with TRBD2 matching 7 bases. The length of the CDR3 is 15 residues. Trimming cost V 4 bases and J 4 bases; bases outside gene matches: 11. The germline CDR1 and CDR2 sequences are SGHRS and YFSETQ.

The V call is TRBV30, the J call TRBJ1-3; D perhaps matches TRBD1 (6 bases). The V and J ends lost 3 bases and 1 base respectively, with 16 bases between them. The CDR3 is made up of 16 amino acids. Per germline, CDR1 GTSNPN and CDR2 SVGIG (reference sequence). The CDR3: CAWSPGADWSGNTIYF. In DNA, the CDR3 is TGTGCCTGGAGCCCGGGGGCCGATTGGTCTGGAAACACCATATATTTT.

The chain uses TRBV6-4 and TRBJ2-1, with TRBD2 matching 9 bases. This CDR3 spans 13 amino acids. The J segment lost 15 bases and the V segment lost 0 bases, leaving 6 bases of the junction unmatched. The germline V gene has CDR1 MRHNA and CDR2 SNTAGT. CDR3 nucleotide sequence: TGTGCCAGCAGTGACTCGATCAGCGGGGGGCTGTTCTTC. This sequence encodes CASSDSISGGLFF.

The rearrangement uses TRBV7-9 and TRBJ1-6; D might be TRBD1 (5 bases). Germline V gene sequence: CDR1 SEHNR, CDR2 FQNEAQ (reference sequence). The CDR3 has 16 amino acids. With 1 base removed from V and 0 bases from J, the gap between germline ends came to 7 bases. The CDR3 DNA reads TGTGCCAGCAGCTTAGGGGGGGGCTCCTATAATTCACCCCTCCACTTT. Translated: CASSLGGGSYNSPLHF.